These T cell receptor beta chains were read from a single sample in a study of T cells in Graves' hyperthyroidism and ophthalmopathy. TCRdb fed the multiplex PCR reads into MiXCR, producing one record per CDR3 protein. The sample has 400,000 to 600,000 distinct CDR3 sequences, about a fifth seen once. Sample: blood. The receptor source for this set is a man younger than 30 with Graves' hyperthyroidism. Both conserved end residues are part of each CDR3. A D gene is named only where the DNA matches it firmly. Not every row has a clone size; where given, it reads once, few, many or a size class.

j_call: TRBJ2-7
d_call: TRBD1
v_call: TRBV6-1
clone_size: few
cdr3_aa: CASSVSPGTVFSYEQYF
cdr3_nt: TGTGCCAGCAGTGTATCACCAGGGACAGTTTTCTCCTACGAGCAGTACTTC

j_call: TRBJ1-2
d_call: .
v_call: TRBV12-3/TRBV12-4
clone_size: many
cdr3_aa: CASRLRVMGGENGYTF
cdr3_nt: TGTGCCAGCAGACTCAGGGTGATGGGGGGGGAGAATGGCTACACCTTC

j_call: TRBJ1-1
d_call: TRBD1
v_call: TRBV5-1
clone_size: .
cdr3_aa: CASSARPTGNDMNTEAFF
cdr3_nt: TGCGCCAGCAGCGCAAGACCGACAGGGAACGATATGAACACTGAAGCTTTCTTT

j_call: TRBJ2-7
d_call: .
v_call: TRBV12-3/TRBV12-4
clone_size: many
cdr3_aa: CASSPYHGNYEQYF
cdr3_nt: TGTGCCAGCAGTCCCTACCATGGGAACTACGAGCAGTACTTC

j_call: TRBJ1-1
d_call: .
v_call: TRBV28
clone_size: many
cdr3_aa: CASRGHFNTEAFF
cdr3_nt: TGTGCCAGCCGTGGACACTTTAACACTGAAGCTTTCTTT

j_call: TRBJ1-1
d_call: .
v_call: TRBV6-1
clone_size: many
cdr3_aa: CASSPYPRTAEGAEAFF
cdr3_nt: TGTGCCAGCAGCCCCTACCCGCGGACAGCCGAGGGCGCTGAAGCTTTCTTT

j_call: TRBJ2-7
d_call: .
v_call: TRBV10-1
clone_size: few
cdr3_aa: CASSGKGAYEQYF
cdr3_nt: TGCGCCAGCAGTGGAAAGGGTGCCTACGAGCAGTACTTC

j_call: TRBJ1-1
d_call: .
v_call: TRBV12-3/TRBV12-4
clone_size: many
cdr3_aa: CASSLTKNTEAFF
cdr3_nt: TGTGCCAGCAGCCTGACCAAGAACACTGAAGCTTTCTTT

j_call: TRBJ2-5
d_call: TRBD2
v_call: TRBV7-2
clone_size: many
cdr3_aa: CASGSAILAGQETQYF
cdr3_nt: TGTGCCAGCGGTTCCGCCATCCTAGCGGGGCAAGAGACCCAGTACTTC

j_call: TRBJ2-1
d_call: TRBD2
v_call: TRBV7-9
clone_size: few
cdr3_aa: CASSLTGGSSYNEQFF
cdr3_nt: TGTGCCAGCAGCTTAACGGGGGGGAGCTCCTACAATGAGCAGTTCTTC

j_call: TRBJ1-2
d_call: .
v_call: TRBV27
clone_size: many
cdr3_aa: CASSPGGRVNGYTF
cdr3_nt: TGTGCCAGCAGTCCCGGGGGAAGGGTGAATGGCTACACCTTC

j_call: TRBJ2-7
d_call: .
v_call: TRBV7-8
clone_size: .
cdr3_aa: CASSLSRGLASYEQYF
cdr3_nt: TGTGCCAGCAGCCTTTCCAGGGGATTGGCCTCCTACGAGCAGTACTTC

j_call: TRBJ2-5
d_call: TRBD2
v_call: TRBV6-2/TRBV6-3
clone_size: many
cdr3_aa: CASSGLAQETQYF
cdr3_nt: TGTGCCAGCAGCGGACTAGCCCAAGAGACCCAGTACTTC

j_call: TRBJ1-2
d_call: TRBD1
v_call: TRBV5-1
clone_size: .
cdr3_aa: CASSSRGQPSPGSDGYTF
cdr3_nt: TGCGCCAGCAGCTCGCGGGGACAGCCTTCCCCCGGGAGTGATGGCTACACCTTC

j_call: TRBJ1-1
d_call: .
v_call: TRBV27
clone_size: .
cdr3_aa: CASSGYREDEAFF
cdr3_nt: TGTGCCAGCAGTGGGTACAGGGAAGATGAAGCTTTCTTT

j_call: TRBJ1-1
d_call: .
v_call: TRBV19
clone_size: many
cdr3_aa: CASSVVRTTEAFF
cdr3_nt: TGTGCCAGTAGTGTGGTGCGAACCACTGAAGCTTTCTTT

j_call: TRBJ1-2
d_call: .
v_call: TRBV7-8
clone_size: many
cdr3_aa: CASSSDRNGYTF
cdr3_nt: TGTGCCAGCAGCTCGGACAGAAACGGCTACACCTTC

j_call: TRBJ2-2
d_call: .
v_call: TRBV7-3
clone_size: many
cdr3_aa: CASSQSDTGELFF
cdr3_nt: TGTGCCAGCAGTCAAAGTGATACCGGGGAGCTGTTTTTT

j_call: TRBJ2-7
d_call: .
v_call: TRBV28
clone_size: few
cdr3_aa: CASSPLGGAYEQYF
cdr3_nt: TGTGCCAGCAGTCCCCTAGGTGGGGCCTACGAGCAGTACTTC

j_call: TRBJ2-2
d_call: .
v_call: TRBV6-1
clone_size: few
cdr3_aa: CASSKTGLTGELFF
cdr3_nt: TGTGCCAGCAGCAAAACAGGGCTCACCGGGGAGCTGTTTTTT

j_call: TRBJ2-5
d_call: .
v_call: TRBV7-8
clone_size: many
cdr3_aa: CASSRGRVIKETQYF
cdr3_nt: TGTGCCAGCAGCAGGGGACGGGTGATCAAAGAGACCCAGTACTTC

j_call: TRBJ2-2
d_call: TRBD1
v_call: TRBV15
clone_size: .
cdr3_aa: CATSRGDRRQGYTGELFF
cdr3_nt: TGTGCCACCAGCAGAGGGGATAGGAGACAGGGGTATACCGGGGAGCTGTTTTTT

j_call: TRBJ1-1
d_call: TRBD1
v_call: TRBV20-1
clone_size: many
cdr3_aa: CSARVPDRGAAFF
cdr3_nt: TGCAGTGCTAGAGTCCCGGACAGGGGAGCGGCTTTCTTT

j_call: TRBJ2-7
d_call: .
v_call: TRBV30
clone_size: .
cdr3_aa: CAWKNAGFSRLYEQYF
cdr3_nt: TGTGCCTGGAAGAACGCCGGGTTCAGTCGCCTATACGAGCAGTACTTC

j_call: TRBJ1-1
d_call: .
v_call: TRBV2
clone_size: many
cdr3_aa: CASSEGGGDEAFF
cdr3_nt: TGTGCCAGCAGTGAGGGGGGAGGGGATGAAGCTTTCTTT

j_call: TRBJ2-7
d_call: .
v_call: TRBV12-3/TRBV12-4
clone_size: many
cdr3_aa: CASSLSGTHPYEQYF
cdr3_nt: TGTGCCAGCAGTTTATCCGGGACACATCCCTACGAGCAGTACTTC

j_call: TRBJ1-1
d_call: .
v_call: TRBV6-5
clone_size: few
cdr3_aa: CASSYGRGGTEAFF
cdr3_nt: TGTGCCAGCAGTTACGGGAGGGGCGGCACTGAAGCTTTCTTT

j_call: TRBJ2-7
d_call: TRBD2
v_call: TRBV11-2
clone_size: .
cdr3_aa: CASSLGLAGNSYEQYF
cdr3_nt: TGTGCCAGCAGCCTCGGACTAGCGGGGAACTCCTACGAGCAGTACTTC

j_call: TRBJ2-4
d_call: TRBD2
v_call: TRBV5-1
clone_size: .
cdr3_aa: CASSFGLAGAAARAKNIQYF
cdr3_nt: TGCGCCAGCAGCTTCGGACTAGCGGGGGCCGCCGCAAGGGCCAAAAACATTCAGTACTTC

j_call: TRBJ2-5
d_call: .
v_call: TRBV7-9
clone_size: many
cdr3_aa: CASSQLRTRETQYF
cdr3_nt: TGTGCCAGCAGCCAGCTGCGGACACGGGAGACCCAGTACTTC

j_call: TRBJ1-2
d_call: .
v_call: TRBV28
clone_size: many
cdr3_aa: CASKTSGTVNYGYTF
cdr3_nt: TGTGCCAGCAAGACCTCCGGGACTGTGAACTATGGCTACACCTTC

j_call: TRBJ1-1
d_call: .
v_call: TRBV3-1
clone_size: many
cdr3_aa: CASSQDFRNTEAFF
cdr3_nt: TGTGCCAGCAGCCAAGATTTCAGAAACACTGAAGCTTTCTTT

j_call: TRBJ2-4
d_call: TRBD2
v_call: TRBV12-3/TRBV12-4
clone_size: .
cdr3_aa: CASTWGGAKNIQYF
cdr3_nt: TGTGCCAGTACATGGGGGGGGGCCAAAAACATTCAGTACTTC

j_call: TRBJ2-7
d_call: .
v_call: TRBV30
clone_size: many
cdr3_aa: CAWSVFTGNEQYF
cdr3_nt: TGTGCCTGGAGTGTATTCACGGGAAACGAGCAGTACTTC

j_call: TRBJ1-6
d_call: .
v_call: TRBV6-1
clone_size: .
cdr3_aa: CASREAPYNSPLHF
cdr3_nt: TGTGCCAGCAGGGAAGCCCCGTATAATTCACCCCTCCACTTT

j_call: TRBJ2-7
d_call: .
v_call: TRBV10-3
clone_size: many
cdr3_aa: CAVAAAGITYEQYF
cdr3_nt: TGTGCCGTAGCCGCGGCAGGGATTACGTACGAGCAGTACTTC

j_call: TRBJ2-2
d_call: TRBD1
v_call: TRBV30
clone_size: .
cdr3_aa: CAWGTGAAGELFF
cdr3_nt: TGTGCCTGGGGGACAGGGGCCGCCGGGGAGCTGTTTTTT

j_call: TRBJ2-4
d_call: TRBD2
v_call: TRBV12-3/TRBV12-4
clone_size: many
cdr3_aa: CASSVLGGENIQYF
cdr3_nt: TGTGCCAGCAGTGTCCTCGGGGGGGAAAACATTCAGTACTTC

j_call: TRBJ2-7
d_call: .
v_call: TRBV11-2
clone_size: many
cdr3_aa: CASSVGTSYEQYF
cdr3_nt: TGTGCCAGCAGCGTGGGGACATCCTACGAGCAGTACTTC

j_call: TRBJ2-5
d_call: TRBD2
v_call: TRBV12-3/TRBV12-4
clone_size: .
cdr3_aa: CASSFLGLAGMYQETQYF
cdr3_nt: TGTGCCAGCAGTTTCCTGGGACTAGCGGGCATGTACCAAGAGACCCAGTACTTC

j_call: TRBJ2-7
d_call: .
v_call: TRBV7-8
clone_size: many
cdr3_aa: CASRRARGYEQYF
cdr3_nt: TGTGCCAGCCGGCGTGCCAGGGGCTACGAGCAGTACTTC

j_call: TRBJ2-5
d_call: TRBD2
v_call: TRBV29-1
clone_size: many
cdr3_aa: CSVEGLGLAGEIQETQYF
cdr3_nt: TGCAGCGTTGAAGGGCTAGGACTAGCGGGGGAGATCCAAGAGACCCAGTACTTC

j_call: TRBJ2-7
d_call: .
v_call: TRBV11-3
clone_size: many
cdr3_aa: CASSAGRFYEQYF
cdr3_nt: TGTGCCAGCAGCGCGGGACGGTTCTACGAGCAGTACTTC

j_call: TRBJ1-5
d_call: .
v_call: TRBV12-3/TRBV12-4
clone_size: many
cdr3_aa: CASSLGGEDQPQHF
cdr3_nt: TGTGCCAGCAGTTTGGGGGGAGAGGATCAGCCCCAGCATTTT

j_call: TRBJ1-1
d_call: .
v_call: TRBV6-4
clone_size: many
cdr3_aa: CASSVGVGSTEAFF
cdr3_nt: TGTGCCAGCAGTGTGGGGGTAGGGAGCACTGAAGCTTTCTTT

j_call: TRBJ2-5
d_call: .
v_call: TRBV11-2
clone_size: many
cdr3_aa: CASSLSGGVVETQYF
cdr3_nt: TGTGCCAGCAGCTTATCTGGGGGAGTCGTAGAGACCCAGTACTTC

j_call: TRBJ1-6
d_call: TRBD1
v_call: TRBV20-1
clone_size: few
cdr3_aa: CSARRAQGDSPLHF
cdr3_nt: TGCAGTGCCCGCAGGGCGCAGGGGGATTCACCCCTCCACTTT

j_call: TRBJ2-5
d_call: .
v_call: TRBV10-3
clone_size: .
cdr3_aa: CAIRDPLLGTAIGTQYF
cdr3_nt: TGTGCCATCAGAGACCCGCTCCTCGGGACGGCCATTGGGACCCAGTACTTC

j_call: TRBJ1-2
d_call: TRBD1
v_call: TRBV5-6
clone_size: .
cdr3_aa: CASSPEGTGDYGYTF
cdr3_nt: TGTGCCAGCAGCCCGGAAGGGACAGGGGACTATGGCTACACCTTC

j_call: TRBJ1-5
d_call: .
v_call: TRBV12-3/TRBV12-4
clone_size: many
cdr3_aa: CASRLLSGGQPQHF
cdr3_nt: TGTGCCAGCAGGCTCCTGAGTGGGGGTCAGCCCCAGCATTTT

j_call: TRBJ1-1
d_call: .
v_call: TRBV5-1
clone_size: .
cdr3_aa: CASSFLGRGAGLVNTEAFF
cdr3_nt: TGCGCCAGCAGCTTTTTGGGTCGCGGGGCAGGATTAGTGAACACTGAAGCTTTCTTT

j_call: TRBJ1-1
d_call: .
v_call: TRBV20-1
clone_size: many
cdr3_aa: CSASPGSTFF
cdr3_nt: TGCAGTGCTAGTCCAGGGAGTACTTTCTTT

j_call: TRBJ1-5
d_call: .
v_call: TRBV28
clone_size: many
cdr3_aa: CASSLWEGSNQPQHF
cdr3_nt: TGTGCCAGCAGTTTATGGGAGGGAAGCAATCAGCCCCAGCATTTT

j_call: TRBJ1-6
d_call: TRBD1
v_call: TRBV27
clone_size: few
cdr3_aa: CASSPWTGGANSPLHF
cdr3_nt: TGTGCCAGCAGTCCCTGGACAGGGGGTGCCAATTCACCCCTCCACTTT

j_call: TRBJ1-1
d_call: .
v_call: TRBV12-3/TRBV12-4
clone_size: many
cdr3_aa: CASGPRGFNTEAFF
cdr3_nt: TGTGCCAGCGGGCCGCGGGGCTTTAACACTGAAGCTTTCTTT